This passage covers 9 T cell receptor beta chains from one sample sequenced in a study of T-cell reconstitution after alpha-beta-depleted transplantation in children. Preparation of the TCRbeta library involved a method that used unique molecular identifiers. TCRdb redid the calling of the PCR reads with MiXCR, one entry per CDR3 protein. Seen here are hundreds of thousands of distinct CDR3 sequences, approximately 15% observed once, and the top ten hold approximately 1.1%. The material was PBMCs from the stem cell graft donor, obtained from the stem cell graft. These receptors were taken from a human donor who donated a stem cell graft to a child with acute myeloid leukemia.

The chain carries TRBV12-3 or TRBV12-4 and TRBJ1-6, with D tentatively TRBD1 (5 bases). The CDR3 contains 13 residues. V gave up 8 bases and J gave up 7 bases, with 12 bases separating them. The CDR3 loop reads CASGWTPNSPLHF. CDR3 DNA sequence: TGTGCCAGCGGGTGGACACCCAATTCACCCCTCCACTTT.

This clonotype was counted a few times. V usage is TRBV12-3 or TRBV12-4 and J usage is TRBJ2-5, with D perhaps matching TRBD1 or TRBD2 (5 bases each). Deletions cut 5 bases from V and 4 bases from J, with 20 bases between. The CDR3 is made up of 16 amino acids. The CDR3 is CASSPGGGAYGETQYF. DNA for the CDR3: TGTGCCAGCAGTCCAGGAGGTGGGGCGTATGGAGAGACCCAGTACTTC.

This rearrangement joins TRBV20-1 to TRBJ2-5; 9 nucleotides line up with TRBD2. Germline CDR1 DFQATT, CDR2 SNEGSKA (reference sequence). The V and J ends lost 0 bases and 5 bases, in that order; junction bases with no gene match: 19. The CDR3 length is 19 residues. CDR3 DNA sequence: TGCAGTGCTAGAGATGGTGGAGGTCTAGCGGGAACCCTCATCGAGACCCAGTACTTC. Its translation is CSARDGGGLAGTLIETQYF.

The V and J genes are TRBV6-4 and TRBJ1-2, with D maybe TRBD1 (6 bases). V lost 3 bases to trimming and J lost 4 bases, with 18 bases between them. Germline CDR1 MRHNA, CDR2 SNTAGT. This CDR3 contains 16 residues. CDR3 region: CASSEEHREVCYGYTF. Here the CDR3 DNA reads TGTGCCAGCAGTGAGGAGCACAGGGAGGTTTGCTATGGCTACACCTTC.

The V call is TRBV15, the J call TRBJ1-5; D is unclear. Per the germline V gene, CDR1 is LNHNV and CDR2 is YYDKDF (reference sequence). The CDR3 totals 19 residues. Trimming stripped 5 bases from V and 0 bases from J, with 23 bases between. CDR3 nucleotides: TGTGCCACCAGCCGAGGCCCCGGAGGGAGGGCTAATAGCAATCAGCCCCAGCATTTT. Its translation: CATSRGPGGRANSNQPQHF. Variable domain in full (rest from reference TRBV15 and TRBJ1-5): DAMVIQNPRYQVTQFGKPVTLSCSQTLNHNVMYWYQQKSSQAPKLLFHYYDKDFNNEADTPDNFQSRRPNTSFCFLDIRSPGLGDTAMYLCATSRGPGGRANSNQPQHFGDGTRLSIL.

The chain recombines TRBV7-9 with TRBJ1-2, with TRBD1 as a possible D gene (5 bases). Trimming took 5 bases from V and 2 from J, leaving 18 bases between them. The CDR3 totals 16 residues. Germline V gene sequence: CDR1 SEHNR, CDR2 FQNEAQ (reference sequence). CDR3 region: CASSPEGQATNYGYTF. CDR3 nucleotide sequence: TGTGCCAGCAGCCCCGAGGGGCAGGCGACCAACTATGGCTACACCTTC.

This clonotype has only a few counts. The chain links TRBV12-3 or TRBV12-4 to TRBJ1-4, with TRBD1 matching over 9 bases. Trimming at V came to 5 bases and at J to 4 bases, leaving 5 bases not matched to a gene. The CDR3 is 15 residues long. For the CDR3, the DNA is TGTGCCAGCAGTACATCGACAGGGGGTAATGAAAAACTGTTTTTT. It encodes CASSTSTGGNEKLFF.

This clonotype was detected many times. J is TRBJ2-7 and V is TRBV27; 10 positions match TRBD1. V gave up 8 bases and J gave up 6 bases; unmatched junction bases: 1. Germline CDR1 reads MNHEY; CDR2 reads SMNVEV (reference sequence). The CDR3 extends over 11 amino acids. The CDR3 region has the DNA TGTGCCAGCGGGACAGGGGTCGAGCAGTACTTC. Its translation is CASGTGVEQYF.

On this clonotype: This may come from a read error, since a much larger clone is one base off. The chain employs TRBV20-1 and TRBJ1-5; D possibly corresponds to TRBD1 (6 bases). CDR1 and CDR2 (germline): DFQATT, SNEGSKA (reference sequence). The CDR3 covers 16 residues. The CDR3 region is CSVREEGGGPPQPQHF. DNA for the CDR3: TGCAGTGTTAGAGAAGAGGGGGGTGGTCCCCCTCAGCCCCAGCATTTT.